The 14 T cell receptor beta chains in this list originate from one sample, sequenced in a study of cytomegalovirus exposure and HLA in healthy donors. Primers for the PCR totalled 60 Vbeta and 13 Jbeta. Profiled with immunoSEQ multiplex PCR; TCRdb holds only in-frame clones, not every one. The sample yields around 160,000 clones, 60% to 80% seen once. The sample comprised PBMCs. The receptors derive from a man over 45 in good health and CMV-seropositive.

The CDR3 is CASSLEKGGAFF. The CDR3 DNA sequence: TGTGCCAGCAGCTTGGAAAAGGGAGGAGCTTTCTTT. The rearrangement links TRBV5-4 to TRBJ1-1; D gene uncertain. CDR1 and CDR2 (germline): SGHNT, YYREEE (reference sequence). Trimming took off 0 bases at V and 10 bases at J, with 10 bases between the two ends. This CDR3 region has 12 residues. Drawing the rest from reference TRBV5-4 and TRBJ1-1, the complete variable domain is ETGVTQSPTHLIKTRGQQVTLRCSSQSGHNTVSWYQQALGQGPQFIFQYYREEENGRGNFPPRFSGLQFPNYSSELNVNALELDDSALYLCASSLEKGGAFFGQGTRLTVV.

This chain uses TRBV5-1 with TRBJ2-3; weak D call: TRBD1 (6 bases). The germline V gene encodes CDR1 SGHRS and CDR2 YFSETQ. V was cut by 2 bases and J by 3 bases, with 10 bases left in between. This CDR3 is built from 14 residues. The CDR3 DNA is TGCGCCAGCAGCTTACAGGGCCTGACAGATACGCAGTATTTT. Residues: CASSLQGLTDTQYF. The entire variable domain, with the rest obtained from reference TRBV5-1 and TRBJ2-3, is as follows: KAGVTQTPRYLIKTRGQQVTLSCSPISGHRSVSWYQQTPGQGLQFLFEYFSETQRNKGNFPGRFSGRQFSNSRSEMNVSTLELGDSALYLCASSLQGLTDTQYFGPGTRLTVL.

The CDR3 protein is CASSSPGLAGGSTDTQYF. In DNA form, the CDR3 reads TGTGCCAGCAGCTCCCCGGGACTAGCGGGGGGGAGCACAGATACGCAGTATTTT. The chain links TRBV7-2 to TRBJ2-3; 16 bases are shared with TRBD2. Looked up from germline, CDR1 is SGHTA and CDR2 is FQGNSA. V lost 4 bases to trimming and J lost 0 bases; unmatched junction nucleotides: 4. CDR3 length: 18 amino acids.

This chain links TRBV5-1 with TRBJ1-1; perhaps TRBD1 as D (6 bases). Trimming shortened V by 3 bases and J by 3 bases, and 15 bases separated the two germline ends. Germline V CDR1 and CDR2: SGHRS, YFSETQ. This CDR3 comprises 15 residues. The CDR3 here is CASSSQSRGHTEAFF. CDR3 DNA sequence: TGCGCCAGCAGCTCCCAAAGCAGGGGTCACACTGAAGCTTTCTTT. The variable domain in full, with the rest retrieved from reference TRBV5-1 and TRBJ1-1, is KAGVTQTPRYLIKTRGQQVTLSCSPISGHRSVSWYQQTPGQGLQFLFEYFSETQRNKGNFPGRFSGRQFSNSRSEMNVSTLELGDSALYLCASSSQSRGHTEAFFGQGTRLTVV.

The chain uses TRBV5-1 and TRBJ2-1; D uncertain. Per the germline V gene, CDR1 is SGHRS and CDR2 is YFSETQ. This CDR3 comprises 11 residues. V lost 4 bases and J lost 5, with 4 bases in between. CDR3 protein: CASSQNNEQFF. In nucleotides, the CDR3 is TGCGCCAGCAGCCAAAACAATGAGCAGTTCTTC.

The chain links TRBV7-2 to TRBJ2-1; maybe TRBD2 (6 bases). CDR1 and CDR2 from the germline V gene are SGHTA and FQGNSA. This CDR3 region has 15 residues. Trimming stripped 1 base from V and 7 bases from J, with 14 bases between. The CDR3 DNA follows: TGTGCCAGCAGCTTAGGCGGACTAATTTCAAATGAGCAGTTCTTC. Translated: CASSLGGLISNEQFF.

This clone was observed a few times. CDR3 DNA sequence: TGTGCCAGCAATGACTACACAGGGGGCAAGGGCTACACCTTC. Protein: CASNDYTGGKGYTF. The rearrangement joins TRBV2 to TRBJ1-2, with TRBD1 matching 9 bases. CDR3 length: 14 amino acids. CDR1 and CDR2 (germline): SNHLY, FYNNEI. Losses at the gene ends were 7 bases for V and 8 bases for J; bases not matched to a gene: 11.

The CDR3 here is CASSQAPTGGREKLFF. As DNA, the CDR3 is TGTGCCAGCAGCCAGGCACCGACAGGGGGCCGTGAAAAACTGTTTTTT. J is TRBJ1-4 and V is TRBV4-2; 10 bases agree with TRBD1. V lost 3 bases and J lost 7; bases outside the gene matches: 8. This CDR3 is 16 amino acids long. From germline, CDR1 is LGHNA and CDR2 YNFKEQ.

This chain joins TRBV4-2 and TRBJ1-1; D gene ambiguous. Germline V gene data show CDR1 as LGHNA and CDR2 as YNFKEQ. The germline V and J ends were trimmed by 0 bases and 4 bases, with 6 bases remaining between them. The CDR3 totals 13 residues. The CDR3 nucleotides read TGTGCCAGCAGCCAAGATTCCCTCACTGAAGCTTTCTTT. It specifies CASSQDSLTEAFF.

The genes are TRBV4-2 and TRBJ1-2; a weak D match, TRBD1 (5 bases). V was shortened by 0 bases and J by 1 base, with 15 bases between the two germline ends. Germline CDR1 LGHNA, CDR2 YNFKEQ. The CDR3 spans 17 residues. The DNA of the CDR3 is TGTGCCAGCAGCCAAGATCGAGGCAGGGAACTTAACTATGGCTACACCTTC. Translation gives CASSQDRGRELNYGYTF.

This rearrangement joins TRBV11-2 to TRBJ2-5; D may be TRBD1 (6 bases). CDR1 and CDR2 (germline): SGHAT, FQNNGV. V lost 0 bases and J lost 5, with 10 bases in between. This CDR3 region has 14 residues. CDR3 sequence (DNA): TGTGCCAGCAGCTTAGAGGACAGCTCCGAGACCCAGTACTTC. Translated: CASSLEDSSETQYF.

V and J are TRBV30 and TRBJ2-1; unclear D gene. CDR1 is GTSNPN and CDR2 is SVGIG in the germline V gene (reference sequence). The germline V and J ends were trimmed by 0 bases and 9 bases, with 9 bases remaining between them. The CDR3 runs 12 residues. The CDR3 spells CAWSVKGVEQFF. In nucleotides, the CDR3 is TGTGCCTGGAGTGTGAAAGGAGTTGAGCAGTTCTTC.

The chain is built from TRBV9 and TRBJ2-5, with TRBD1 matching over 8 bases. V trimming: 0 bases; J trimming: 4 bases; junction bases outside the gene matches: 11. CDR3 size: 17 residues. The V gene's germline CDR1 is SGDLS and CDR2 YYNGEE. This CDR3 is CASSVAAAGGLRETQYF. In DNA, the CDR3 is TGTGCCAGCAGCGTAGCTGCAGCAGGGGGCTTGAGAGAGACCCAGTACTTC.

This clone was counted a few times. The chain links TRBV4-3 to TRBJ1-4; the D gene is possibly TRBD1 (5 bases). This CDR3 region has 15 residues. The germline CDR1 and CDR2 sequences are LGHNA and YSLEER. V dropped 0 bases and J dropped 4 bases, with 9 bases sitting between them. CDR3 loop: CASSQEWGLNEKLFF. The CDR3 DNA reads TGCGCCAGCAGCCAAGAATGGGGCCTTAATGAAAAACTGTTTTTT.